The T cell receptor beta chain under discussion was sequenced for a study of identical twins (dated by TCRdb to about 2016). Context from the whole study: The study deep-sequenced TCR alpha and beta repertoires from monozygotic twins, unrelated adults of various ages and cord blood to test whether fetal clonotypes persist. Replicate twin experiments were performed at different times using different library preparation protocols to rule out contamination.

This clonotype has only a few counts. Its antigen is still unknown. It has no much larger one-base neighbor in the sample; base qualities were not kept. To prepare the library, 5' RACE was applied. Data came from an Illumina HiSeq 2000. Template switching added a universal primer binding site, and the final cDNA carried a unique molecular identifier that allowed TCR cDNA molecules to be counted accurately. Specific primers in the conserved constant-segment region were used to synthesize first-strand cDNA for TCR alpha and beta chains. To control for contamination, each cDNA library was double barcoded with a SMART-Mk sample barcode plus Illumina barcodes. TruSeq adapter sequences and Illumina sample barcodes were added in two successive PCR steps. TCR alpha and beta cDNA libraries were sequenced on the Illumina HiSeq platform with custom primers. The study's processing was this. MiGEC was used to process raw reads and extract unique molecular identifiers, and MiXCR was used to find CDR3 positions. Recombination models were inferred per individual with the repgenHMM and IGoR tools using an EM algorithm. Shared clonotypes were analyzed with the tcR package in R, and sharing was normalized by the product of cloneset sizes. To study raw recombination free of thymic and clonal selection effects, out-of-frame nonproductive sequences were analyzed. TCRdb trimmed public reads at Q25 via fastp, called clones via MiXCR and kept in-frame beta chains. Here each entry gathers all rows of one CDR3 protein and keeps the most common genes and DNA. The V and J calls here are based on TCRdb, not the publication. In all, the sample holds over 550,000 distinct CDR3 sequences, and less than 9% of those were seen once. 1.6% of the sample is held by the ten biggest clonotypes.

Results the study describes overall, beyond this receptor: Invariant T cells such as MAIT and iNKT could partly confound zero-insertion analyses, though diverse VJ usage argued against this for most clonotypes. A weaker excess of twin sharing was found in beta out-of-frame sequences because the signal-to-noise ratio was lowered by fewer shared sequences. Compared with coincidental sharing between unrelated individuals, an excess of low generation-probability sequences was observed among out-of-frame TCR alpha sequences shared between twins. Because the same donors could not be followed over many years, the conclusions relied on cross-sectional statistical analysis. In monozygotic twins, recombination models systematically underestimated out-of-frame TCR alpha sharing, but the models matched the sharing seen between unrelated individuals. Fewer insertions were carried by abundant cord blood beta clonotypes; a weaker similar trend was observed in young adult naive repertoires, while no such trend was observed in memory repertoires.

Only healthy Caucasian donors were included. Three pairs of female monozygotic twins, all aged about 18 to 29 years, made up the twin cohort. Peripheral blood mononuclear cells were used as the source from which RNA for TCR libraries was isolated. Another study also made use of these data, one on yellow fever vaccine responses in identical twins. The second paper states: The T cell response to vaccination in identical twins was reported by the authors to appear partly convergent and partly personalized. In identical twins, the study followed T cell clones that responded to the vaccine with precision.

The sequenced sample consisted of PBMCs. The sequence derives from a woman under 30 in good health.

The bases are TGCAGTGCTAAAGATAGCGGGGGGGCCAAGGCGTTAACAGATACGCAGTATTTT. This yields the protein CSAKDSGGAKALTDTQYF. This receptor chain uses TRBV20-1 and TRBJ2-3, with 11 bases in between that match TRBD2. Its CDR3 holds 18 amino acids, cysteine through phenylalanine. Kept here is only the CDR3 DNA, which spans 54 bases and is read in frame from base 1. V lost 4 bases and J lost 3 bases, and the count of bases not matched to a germline gene is 15. Via the germline V gene (reference sequence), CDR1 is DFQATT and CDR2 SNEGSKA.